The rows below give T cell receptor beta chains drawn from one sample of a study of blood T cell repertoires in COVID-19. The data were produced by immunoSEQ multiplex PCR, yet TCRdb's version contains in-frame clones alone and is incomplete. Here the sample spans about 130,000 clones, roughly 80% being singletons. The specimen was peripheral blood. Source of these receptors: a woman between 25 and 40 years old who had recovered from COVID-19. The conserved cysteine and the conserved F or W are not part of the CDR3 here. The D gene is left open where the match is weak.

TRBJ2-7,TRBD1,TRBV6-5,ASLPGQGKYEQY
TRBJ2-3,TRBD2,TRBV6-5,ASSRGGTGGDTQY
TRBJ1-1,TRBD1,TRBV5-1,ASSLGGGHTEAF
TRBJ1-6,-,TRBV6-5,ASSYQGTALH
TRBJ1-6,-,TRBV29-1,SAQTTENSPLH
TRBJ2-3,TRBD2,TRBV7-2,ASSLVGTSGTDTQY
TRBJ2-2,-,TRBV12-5,ASAQFTGELF
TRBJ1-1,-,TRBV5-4,ASSLRSGRNTEAF
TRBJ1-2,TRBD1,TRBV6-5,ATRQGAYGYT
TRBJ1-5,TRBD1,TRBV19,ASGQGVQQPQH
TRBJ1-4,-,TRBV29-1,SVEMGGKLF
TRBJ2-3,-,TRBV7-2,ASSLRTGVPDTQY
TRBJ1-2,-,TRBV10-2,ASSESFLGYT
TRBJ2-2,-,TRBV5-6,ASSLGDFITGELF
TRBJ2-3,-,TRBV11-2,ASRSFLDTQY
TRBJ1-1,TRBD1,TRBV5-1,ASSPWTGGKTEAF
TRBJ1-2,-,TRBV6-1,ASSEGGGYGYT
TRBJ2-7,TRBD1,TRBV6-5,ASQNRGLGEQY
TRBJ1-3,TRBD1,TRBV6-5,ASSSDRDLSGNTIY
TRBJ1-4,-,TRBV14,ASKVGWSEKLF
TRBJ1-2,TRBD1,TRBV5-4,ASSLGGDRVVYGYT
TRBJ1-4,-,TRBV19,ASSIWNRDNEKLF
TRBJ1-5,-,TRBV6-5,ASSRGYSNQPQH
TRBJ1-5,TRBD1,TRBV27,ASSLGTPGGGQPQH
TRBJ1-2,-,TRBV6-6,ASSTGGVLTSGYT
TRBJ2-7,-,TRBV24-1,ATRGRNCSYEQY
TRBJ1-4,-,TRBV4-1,ASSQSTRVPNEKLF
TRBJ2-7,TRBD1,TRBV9,ASSVEDRPTLYEQY
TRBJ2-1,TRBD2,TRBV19,ASSPVAGVSFNEQF
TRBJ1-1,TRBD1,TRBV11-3,ASGTGDEAF
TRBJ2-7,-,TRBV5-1,ASSLGGGGGEEQY
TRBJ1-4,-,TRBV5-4,ASSFFGSGNEKLF
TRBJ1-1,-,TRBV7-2,ASSSTPMGGTEAF
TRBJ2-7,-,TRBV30,AWSQDTAYEQY
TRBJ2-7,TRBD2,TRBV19,ASSISGSPSYEQY
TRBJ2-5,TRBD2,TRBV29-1,SSLAGGPQETQY
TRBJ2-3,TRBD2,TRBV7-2,ASSLALGSGRAGGYTDTQY
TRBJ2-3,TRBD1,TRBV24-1,ATSDPGTGGKTDTQY
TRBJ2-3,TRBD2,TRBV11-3,ASSFPSWREGPDTQY
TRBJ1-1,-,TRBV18,ASSPLNRLPSRVTEAF
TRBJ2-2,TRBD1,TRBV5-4,ASSAGRGPGQVITGELF
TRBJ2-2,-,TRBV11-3,ASSLLAPGELF
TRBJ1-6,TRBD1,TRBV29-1,SPAGVQGAVNSPLH